This T cell receptor (beta chain) is drawn from a study of blood T cell repertoires in COVID-19. At the level of the study: There were acute and convalescent COVID-19 samples, and they came from the United States, Italy and Spain.

Method: immunoSEQ multiplex PCR; TCRdb's copy keeps in-frame clones and lacks some. The sample yields some 99,000 clones, roughly 80% seen once. Trimming took 8 bases from V and 4 from J; bases not matched to a gene: 7. Germline V lookup: CDR1 SGHNT, CDR2 YENEEA. CDR3 length: 15 residues. The receptor was isolated from an elderly woman with acute or convalescent COVID-19. The chain joins TRBV11-3 to TRBJ2-2, with 10 bases lining up with TRBD1. The sample taken for sequencing was peripheral blood. The CDR3 region is CASQPGQGGTGELFF. CDR3 in DNA: TGTGCCAGCCAACCCGGACAGGGGGGCACCGGGGAGCTGTTTTTT.